Following are 5 T cell receptor beta chains from one sample sequenced in a study of CD8 T cells in ankylosing spondylitis. TCRdb called the 5' RACE reads again in MiXCR, with one record for every CDR3 protein. In the table there are roughly 240,000 distinct CDR3 sequences, 8.2% of which are singletons. Sequencing was carried out using blood, either unsorted or a sorted T cell fraction (not recorded which). The receptors shown here come from a female donor with ankylosing spondylitis or in good health (not recorded which).

There are many counts of this clonotype. CDR3 DNA sequence: TGTGCCAGCAGCCCGGAAGGAAGGGGTCCTAGCGGATACTACGAGCAGTACTTC. This codes for CASSPEGRGPSGYYEQYF. This chain joins TRBV3-1 and TRBJ2-7; TRBD2 matches at 7 bases. The ends lost 4 bases at V and 3 bases at J; junction bases unmatched: 18. Per the germline V gene, CDR1 is LGHDT and CDR2 is YNNKEL (reference sequence). The CDR3 has 18 amino acids.

This clonotype appeared many times. The CDR3 DNA reads as TGCGCCAGCAGCTTGGAAACCGGAGGCACTGAAGCTTTCTTT. Residues: CASSLETGGTEAFF. This chain joins TRBV5-1 and TRBJ1-1; unclear D gene. Germline values: CDR1 SGHRS, CDR2 YFSETQ. The CDR3 is made up of 14 amino acids. V lost 0 bases to trimming and J lost 4 bases, with 10 bases between them.

This clonotype was observed at least ten times. The V and J genes are TRBV6-1 and TRBJ2-1; 10 bases map to TRBD2. In germline, CDR1 is MNHNS, CDR2 SASEGT. Trimming took 6 bases from V and 0 from J; bases not matched to a gene: 8. This CDR3 contains 17 residues. The CDR3 reads CASRRRLAGNSYNEQFF. CDR3 nucleotides: TGTGCCAGCAGAAGGCGACTAGCGGGTAACTCCTACAATGAGCAGTTCTTC.

This clonotype was counted at least ten times. The chain is built from TRBV5-5 and TRBJ2-7; 7 nucleotides align to TRBD1. The CDR3 sequence is 15 residues long. The V gene's germline CDR1 is SGHKS and CDR2 YYEKEE (reference sequence). The V gene end was trimmed by 2 bases and the J gene end by 2 bases; junction bases not matched to a gene: 7. As DNA, the CDR3 is TGTGCCAGCAGCTTATCCGGGACAGTACCCTACGAGCAGTACTTC. As protein: CASSLSGTVPYEQYF.

There are a few counts of this clonotype. V usage is TRBV29-1 and J usage is TRBJ1-4; D possibly corresponds to TRBD1 (6 bases). Per the germline V gene, CDR1 is SQVTM and CDR2 is ANQGSEA. The germline V and J ends were trimmed by 7 bases and 7 bases, with 16 bases remaining between them. The CDR3 extends over 13 amino acids. CDR3 sequence reads: CSARRGTGEKLFF. The CDR3 nucleotides are TGCAGCGCCCGAAGGGGGACTGGTGAAAAACTGTTTTTT.